This TCR beta chain emerged from a study of blood T cell repertoires in COVID-19. Trimming took 2 bases from V and 5 from J; bases not matched to a gene: 12. This CDR3 region has 19 residues. Looked up from germline, CDR1 is SGHVS and CDR2 is FNYEAQ. TCRdb's copy holds only in-frame clones and misses some; the assay was immunoSEQ multiplex PCR. Counted here are 200,000 to 250,000 clones, about 80% occurring once; the ten biggest clones make up around 2.7%. The chain uses TRBV7-6 and TRBJ2-2; 12 bases map to TRBD2. The sequenced sample consisted of peripheral blood. The TCR comes from a woman aged 25 to 39 who had recovered from COVID-19. CDR3 amino acids: CASSLYQTSGRPFTGELFF. CDR3 sequence (DNA): TGTGCCAGCAGCTTATATCAGACTAGCGGGAGACCCTTTACCGGGGAGCTGTTTTTT.